This record looks at one TCR beta chain sequence and its context. What it recognizes is unknown. Sequencing was performed with immunoSEQ multiplex PCR; in TCRdb, only in-frame clones are kept and a portion is missing. The sample holds 25,000 to 35,000 clones, roughly 89% seen once. The data are from a study of lymphopenia after photon versus proton radiotherapy. Study-wide findings and caveats: Authors raise, but do not show, better survival with proton therapy. After lymphocyte nadir, photon-treated repertoires showed oligoclonal expansion, especially CD8+ Temra. Under photons, naive T cells and diversity fell while effector/memory populations rose. Larger post-nadir TCR diversity loss correlated inversely with survival in deceased patients.

From germline, CDR1 is LNHDA and CDR2 SQIVND (reference sequence). Trimming stripped 1 base from V and 4 bases from J, with 6 bases between. The CDR3 runs to 13 residues. Material: peripheral blood, obtained from a patient treated with proton-based radiotherapy. This clonotype originated in a woman between 65 and 79 years old with pancreatic cancer. Some clones in this sample may be carry-over from other donors' samples. The chain joins TRBV19 to TRBJ2-3; weak D call: TRBD2 (6 bases). Here the CDR3 reads CASSIAGADTQYF. DNA of the CDR3: TGTGCCAGTAGTATAGCGGGGGCAGATACGCAGTATTTT.